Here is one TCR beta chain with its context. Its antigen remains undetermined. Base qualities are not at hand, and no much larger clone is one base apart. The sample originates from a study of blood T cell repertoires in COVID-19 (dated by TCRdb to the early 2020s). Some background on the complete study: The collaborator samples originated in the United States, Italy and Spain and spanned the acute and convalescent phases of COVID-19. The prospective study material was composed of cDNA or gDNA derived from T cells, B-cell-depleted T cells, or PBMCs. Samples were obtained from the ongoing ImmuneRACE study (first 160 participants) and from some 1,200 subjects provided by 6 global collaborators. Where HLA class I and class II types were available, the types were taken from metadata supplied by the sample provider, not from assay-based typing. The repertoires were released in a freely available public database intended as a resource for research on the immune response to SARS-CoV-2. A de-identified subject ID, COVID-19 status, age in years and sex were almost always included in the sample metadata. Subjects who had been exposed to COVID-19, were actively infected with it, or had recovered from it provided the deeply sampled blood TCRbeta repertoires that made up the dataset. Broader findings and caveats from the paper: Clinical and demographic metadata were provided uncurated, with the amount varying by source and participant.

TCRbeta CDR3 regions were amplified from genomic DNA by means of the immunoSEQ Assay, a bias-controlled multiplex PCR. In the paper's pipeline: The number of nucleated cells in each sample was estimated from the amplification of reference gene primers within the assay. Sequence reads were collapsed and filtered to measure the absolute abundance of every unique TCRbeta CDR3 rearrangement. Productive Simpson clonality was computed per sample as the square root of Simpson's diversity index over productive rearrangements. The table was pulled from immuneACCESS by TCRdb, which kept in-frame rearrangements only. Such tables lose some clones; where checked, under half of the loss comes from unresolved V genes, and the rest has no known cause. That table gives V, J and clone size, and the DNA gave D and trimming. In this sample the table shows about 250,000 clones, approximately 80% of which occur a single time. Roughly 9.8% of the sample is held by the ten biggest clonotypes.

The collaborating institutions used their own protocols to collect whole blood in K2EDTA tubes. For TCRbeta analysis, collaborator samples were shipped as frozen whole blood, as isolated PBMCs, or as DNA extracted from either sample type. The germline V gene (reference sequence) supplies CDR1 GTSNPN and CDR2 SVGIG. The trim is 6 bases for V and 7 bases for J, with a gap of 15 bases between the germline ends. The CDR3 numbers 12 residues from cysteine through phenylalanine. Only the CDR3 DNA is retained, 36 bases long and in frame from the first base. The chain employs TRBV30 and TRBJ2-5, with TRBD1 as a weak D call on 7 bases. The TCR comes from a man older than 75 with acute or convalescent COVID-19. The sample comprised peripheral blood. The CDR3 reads CACPDRRGTQYF. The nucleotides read TGTGCCTGTCCGGACAGGCGGGGGACCCAGTACTTC.